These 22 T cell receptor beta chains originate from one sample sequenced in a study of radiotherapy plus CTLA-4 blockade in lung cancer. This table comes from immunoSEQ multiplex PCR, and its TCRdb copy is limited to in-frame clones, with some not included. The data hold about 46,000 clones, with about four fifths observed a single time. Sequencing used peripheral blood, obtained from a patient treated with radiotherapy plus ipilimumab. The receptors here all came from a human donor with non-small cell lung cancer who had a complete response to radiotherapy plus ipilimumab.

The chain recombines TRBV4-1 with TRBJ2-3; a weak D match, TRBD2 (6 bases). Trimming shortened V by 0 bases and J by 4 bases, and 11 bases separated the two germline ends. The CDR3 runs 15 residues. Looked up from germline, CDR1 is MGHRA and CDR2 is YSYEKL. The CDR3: CASSQESRGPDTQYF. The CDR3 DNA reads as TGCGCCAGCAGCCAAGAGTCGCGGGGTCCAGATACGCAGTATTTT.

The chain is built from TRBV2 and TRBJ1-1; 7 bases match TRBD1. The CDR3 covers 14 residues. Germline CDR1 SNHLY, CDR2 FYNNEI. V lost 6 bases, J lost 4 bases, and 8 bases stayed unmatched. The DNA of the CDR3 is TGTGCCAGCAGATCGACAGGGTCGGGCACTGAAGCTTTCTTT. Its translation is CASRSTGSGTEAFF. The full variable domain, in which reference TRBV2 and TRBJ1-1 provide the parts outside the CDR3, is EPEVTQTPSHQVTQMGQEVILRCVPISNHLYFYWYRQILGQKVEFLVSFYNNEISEKSEIFDDQFSVERPDGSNFTLKIRSTKLEDSAMYFCASRSTGSGTEAFFGQGTRLTVV.

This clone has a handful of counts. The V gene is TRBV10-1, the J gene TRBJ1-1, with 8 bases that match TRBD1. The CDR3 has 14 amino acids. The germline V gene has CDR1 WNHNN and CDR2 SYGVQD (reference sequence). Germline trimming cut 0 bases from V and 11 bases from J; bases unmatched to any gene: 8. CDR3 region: CASSESPGTGGAFF. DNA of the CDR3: TGCGCCAGCAGTGAGTCCCCCGGGACAGGAGGTGCTTTCTTT.

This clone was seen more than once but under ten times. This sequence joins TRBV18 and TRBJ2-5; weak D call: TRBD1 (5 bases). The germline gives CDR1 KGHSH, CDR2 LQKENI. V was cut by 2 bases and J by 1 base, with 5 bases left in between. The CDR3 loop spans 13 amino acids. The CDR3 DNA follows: TGTGCCAGCTCACCAGACAGCCAAGAGACCCAGTACTTC. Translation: CASSPDSQETQYF.

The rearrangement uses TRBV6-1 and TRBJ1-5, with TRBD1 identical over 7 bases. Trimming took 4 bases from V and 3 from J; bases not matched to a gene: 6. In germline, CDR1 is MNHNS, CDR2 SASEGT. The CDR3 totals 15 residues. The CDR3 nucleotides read TGTGCCAGCAGTGTGGGACAGAGATCCAATCAGCCCCAGCATTTT. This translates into CASSVGQRSNQPQHF.

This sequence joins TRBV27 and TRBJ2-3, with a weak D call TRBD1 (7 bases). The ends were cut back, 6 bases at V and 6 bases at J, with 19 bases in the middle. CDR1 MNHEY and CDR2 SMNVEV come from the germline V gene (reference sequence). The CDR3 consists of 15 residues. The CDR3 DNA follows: TGTGCCAGCAGAAATGGCGGGAAGGGGGCCGATACGCAGTATTTT. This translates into CASRNGGKGADTQYF.

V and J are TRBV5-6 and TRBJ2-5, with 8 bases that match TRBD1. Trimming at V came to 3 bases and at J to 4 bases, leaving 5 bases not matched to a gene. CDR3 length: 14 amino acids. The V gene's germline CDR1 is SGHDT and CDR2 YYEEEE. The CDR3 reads CASSSPGQGETQYF. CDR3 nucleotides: TGTGCCAGCAGCTCACCCGGACAGGGAGAGACCCAGTACTTC. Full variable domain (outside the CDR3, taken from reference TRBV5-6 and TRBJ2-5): DAGVTQSPTHLIKTRGQQVTLRCSPKSGHDTVSWYQQALGQGPQFIFQYYEEEERQRGNFPDRFSGHQFPNYSSELNVNALLLGDSALYLCASSSPGQGETQYFGPGTRLLVL.

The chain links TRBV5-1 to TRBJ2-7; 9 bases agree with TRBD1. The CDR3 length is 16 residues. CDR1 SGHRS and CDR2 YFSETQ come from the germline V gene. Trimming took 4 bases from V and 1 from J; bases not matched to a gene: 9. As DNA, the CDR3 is TGCGCCAGCAGCCCTACAGGGGGCCGCCTTTCCTACGAGCAGTACTTC. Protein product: CASSPTGGRLSYEQYF.

The CDR3 sequence is CASSLDSYGYTF. The CDR3 nucleotides read TGTGCCAGCAGCTTAGACAGCTATGGCTACACCTTC. The chain combines TRBV5-4 with TRBJ1-2; tentatively, D is TRBD1 (5 bases). This CDR3 contains 12 residues. Germline-derived CDR1 and CDR2 are SGHNT and YYREEE (reference sequence). Trimming cost V 2 bases and J 4 bases, with 6 bases left between them. Drawing the rest from reference TRBV5-4 and TRBJ1-2, the complete variable domain is ETGVTQSPTHLIKTRGQQVTLRCSSQSGHNTVSWYQQALGQGPQFIFQYYREEENGRGNFPPRFSGLQFPNYSSELNVNALELDDSALYLCASSLDSYGYTFGSGTRLTVV.

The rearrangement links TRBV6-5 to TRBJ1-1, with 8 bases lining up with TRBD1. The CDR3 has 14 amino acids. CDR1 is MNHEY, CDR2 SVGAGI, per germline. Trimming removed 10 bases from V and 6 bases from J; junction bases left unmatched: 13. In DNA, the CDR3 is TGTGCCATCCGGGACAGGCTGGATAGGTCTGAAGCTTTCTTT. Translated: CAIRDRLDRSEAFF.

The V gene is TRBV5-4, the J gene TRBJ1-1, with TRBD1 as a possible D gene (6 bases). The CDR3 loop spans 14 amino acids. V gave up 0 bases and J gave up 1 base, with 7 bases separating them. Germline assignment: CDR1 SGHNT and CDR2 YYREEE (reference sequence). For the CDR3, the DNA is TGTGCCAGCAGCTTGGCGACAGGGAACACTGAAGCTTTCTTT. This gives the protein CASSLATGNTEAFF.

The CDR3 spells CASSSVDRPEQYV. The CDR3 DNA sequence: TGTGCCAGCAGTTCCGTCGACAGGCCAGAGCAGTACGTC. This chain connects TRBV27 to TRBJ2-7; weak D call: TRBD1 (6 bases). Germline-derived CDR1 and CDR2 are MNHEY and SMNVEV (reference sequence). Deletions cut 4 bases from V and 7 bases from J, with 14 bases between. This CDR3 region has 13 residues.

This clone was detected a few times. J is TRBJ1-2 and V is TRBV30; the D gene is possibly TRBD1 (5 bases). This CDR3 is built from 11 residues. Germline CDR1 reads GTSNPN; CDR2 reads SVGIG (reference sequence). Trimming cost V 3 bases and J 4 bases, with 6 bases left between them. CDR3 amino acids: CAWRTAYGYTF. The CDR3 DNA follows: TGTGCCTGGAGGACAGCCTATGGCTACACCTTC.

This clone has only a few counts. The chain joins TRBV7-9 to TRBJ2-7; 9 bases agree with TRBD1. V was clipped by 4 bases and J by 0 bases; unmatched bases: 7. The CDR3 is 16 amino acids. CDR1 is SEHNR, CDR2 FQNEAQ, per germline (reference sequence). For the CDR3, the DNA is TGTGCCAGCAGCTCATCACCGGGACAGGGCTCCTACGAGCAGTACTTC. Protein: CASSSSPGQGSYEQYF.

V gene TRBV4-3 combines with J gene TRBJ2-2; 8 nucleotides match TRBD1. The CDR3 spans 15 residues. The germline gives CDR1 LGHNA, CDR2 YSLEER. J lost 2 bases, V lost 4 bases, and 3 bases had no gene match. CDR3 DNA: TGCGCCAGCAGCCTGGGACAGGATAACACCGGGGAGCTGTTTTTT. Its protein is CASSLGQDNTGELFF.

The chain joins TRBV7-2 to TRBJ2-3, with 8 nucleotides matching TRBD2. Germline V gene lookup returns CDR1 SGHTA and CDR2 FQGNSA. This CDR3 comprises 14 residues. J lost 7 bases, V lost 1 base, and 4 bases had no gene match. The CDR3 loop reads CASSLDGGVNTQYF. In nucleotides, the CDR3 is TGTGCCAGCAGCTTAGACGGGGGGGTGAATACGCAGTATTTT.

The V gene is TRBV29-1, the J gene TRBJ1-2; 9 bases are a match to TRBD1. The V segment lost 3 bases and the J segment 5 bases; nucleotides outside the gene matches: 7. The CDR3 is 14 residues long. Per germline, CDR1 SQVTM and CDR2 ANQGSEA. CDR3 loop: CSVEPGQGDYGYTF. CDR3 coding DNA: TGCAGCGTTGAGCCGGGACAGGGAGATTATGGCTACACCTTC.

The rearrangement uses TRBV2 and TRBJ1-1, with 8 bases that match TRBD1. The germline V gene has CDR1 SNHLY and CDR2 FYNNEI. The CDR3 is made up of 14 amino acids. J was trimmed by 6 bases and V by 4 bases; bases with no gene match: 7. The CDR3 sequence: CASSVSRGPPEAFF. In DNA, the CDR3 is TGTGCCAGCAGTGTATCCAGGGGGCCCCCTGAAGCTTTCTTT.

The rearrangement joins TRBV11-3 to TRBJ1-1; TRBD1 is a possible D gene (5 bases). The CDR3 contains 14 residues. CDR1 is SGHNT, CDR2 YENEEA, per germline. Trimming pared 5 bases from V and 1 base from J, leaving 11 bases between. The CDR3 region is CASSGGTPNTEAFF. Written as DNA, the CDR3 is TGTGCCAGCAGCGGCGGGACGCCGAACACTGAAGCTTTCTTT. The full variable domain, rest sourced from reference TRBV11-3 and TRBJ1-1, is EAGVVQSPRYKIIEKKQPVAFWCNPISGHNTLYWYLQNLGQGPELLIRYENEEAVDDSQLPKDRFSAERLKGVDSTLKIQPAELGDSAVYLCASSGGTPNTEAFFGQGTRLTVV.

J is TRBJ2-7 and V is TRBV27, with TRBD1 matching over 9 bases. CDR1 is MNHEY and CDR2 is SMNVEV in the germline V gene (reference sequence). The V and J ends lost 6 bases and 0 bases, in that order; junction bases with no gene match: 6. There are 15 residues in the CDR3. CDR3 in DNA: TGTGCCAGCAGCCCCGGGACAGGGTACTCCTACGAGCAGTACGTC. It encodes CASSPGTGYSYEQYV.

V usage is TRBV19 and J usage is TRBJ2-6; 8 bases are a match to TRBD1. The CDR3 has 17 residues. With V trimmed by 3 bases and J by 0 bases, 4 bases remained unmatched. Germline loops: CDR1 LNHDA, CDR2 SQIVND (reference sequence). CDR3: CASSIIGQGSGANVLTF. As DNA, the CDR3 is TGTGCCAGTAGTATTATCGGACAGGGCTCTGGGGCCAACGTCCTGACTTTC.

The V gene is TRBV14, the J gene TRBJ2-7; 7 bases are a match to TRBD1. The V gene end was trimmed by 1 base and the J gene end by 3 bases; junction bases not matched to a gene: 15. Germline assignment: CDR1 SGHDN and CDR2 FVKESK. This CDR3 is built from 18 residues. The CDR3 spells CASSQAAPMTGRFYEQYF. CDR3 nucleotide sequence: TGTGCCAGCAGCCAAGCCGCTCCTATGACAGGGCGCTTCTACGAGCAGTACTTC.